Following are 25 T cell receptor beta chains from one sample sequenced in a study of T-cell memory formation after mild COVID-19. One entry per CDR3 protein, called by TCRdb with MiXCR from the 5' RACE reads. The sample lists fewer than 350,000 distinct CDR3 sequences, 15% occurring once. Sequenced material: PBMCs or a T cell subset sorted from them (not recorded which). Receptors originate from a man younger than 35 who had mild COVID-19 (a few samples of this study predate the infection). Cell type and time point are not known.

This clonotype turned up a few times. The chain is built from TRBV18 and TRBJ2-6, with 7 nucleotides matching TRBD1. CDR1 KGHSH and CDR2 LQKENI come from the germline V gene. J gave up 0 bases and V 6 bases, and 11 bases lay outside the gene matches. The CDR3 covers 18 residues. The CDR3 DNA follows: TGTGCCAGCTCCGTTAAGACAGGGCGATTCTCTGGGGCCAACGTCCTGACTTTC. It codes for CASSVKTGRFSGANVLTF.

This clonotype was recorded a few times. The CDR3 reads CASSLALLVYEQYF. The CDR3, as DNA: TGTGCCAGCAGCTTAGCGCTACTAGTTTACGAGCAGTACTTC. V is TRBV7-2 and J is TRBJ2-7; D may be TRBD2 (5 bases). V lost 0 bases and J 4 bases, leaving 10 bases between the germline ends. The CDR3 is made up of 14 amino acids. Germline V CDR1 and CDR2: SGHTA, FQGNSA.

In its sample, this clonotype was seen a few times. This sequence joins TRBV20-1 and TRBJ2-7; TRBD1 is a possible D gene (6 bases). This CDR3 comprises 15 residues. Trimming removed 0 bases at V and 6 bases at J, with 18 bases between. CDR1 is DFQATT, CDR2 SNEGSKA, per germline (reference sequence). This CDR3 is CSARDPSGVWAEQYF. The CDR3 coding sequence is TGCAGTGCTAGAGATCCTTCAGGGGTTTGGGCCGAGCAGTACTTC.

The chain carries TRBV7-8 and TRBJ2-5; 8 positions agree with TRBD2. CDR1 and CDR2 from the germline V gene are SGHVS and FQNEAQ. The CDR3 is 14 residues long. The V and J ends lost 3 bases and 2 bases, in that order; junction bases with no gene match: 2. The CDR3 sequence: CASSFSGVQETQYF. CDR3 in DNA: TGTGCCAGCAGCTTTAGCGGGGTACAAGAGACCCAGTACTTC.

The chain has TRBV7-2 and TRBJ2-3; D is unresolved. Trimming took off 2 bases at V and 4 bases at J, with 4 bases between the two ends. The CDR3 runs 12 residues. Germline V gives CDR1 SGHTA, CDR2 FQGNSA. CDR3 sequence (DNA): TGTGCCAGCAGCTTAATGGCAGATACGCAGTATTTT. Translating it yields CASSLMADTQYF.

The genes are TRBV5-6 and TRBJ1-6; D is unresolved. V was cut by 7 bases and J by 3 bases, with 11 bases left in between. This CDR3 comprises 14 residues. The germline gives CDR1 SGHDT, CDR2 YYEEEE. As DNA, the CDR3 is TGTGCCAGCGGAAACGCGGGCTATAATTCACCCCTCCACTTT. Translation: CASGNAGYNSPLHF.

In its sample, this clonotype was seen many times. The chain is built from TRBV28 and TRBJ2-2; TRBD1 aligns across 10 bases. V gave up 6 bases and J gave up 6 bases; unmatched junction bases: 4. From germline, CDR1 is MDHEN and CDR2 SYDVKM. There are 14 residues in the CDR3. The CDR3 sequence is CASRPGQGPGELFF. The CDR3 nucleotides read TGTGCCAGCAGGCCGGGACAGGGGCCCGGGGAGCTGTTTTTT.

This sequence joins TRBV29-1 and TRBJ2-6; 9 nucleotides match TRBD1. CDR3 size: 15 residues. After removal of 5 bases from V and 4 bases from J, the junction contained 6 bases not matched to a gene. Germline V CDR1 and CDR2: SQVTM, ANQGSEA. The DNA for the CDR3 is TGCAGCGTTAGTGACAGGGGGGACGGGGCCAACGTCCTGACTTTC. It specifies CSVSDRGDGANVLTF. Together with reference TRBV29-1 and TRBJ2-6, the CDR3 gives the full variable domain: SAVISQKPSRDICQRGTSLTIQCQVDSQVTMMFWYRQQPGQSLTLIATANQGSEATYESGFVIDKFPISRPNLTFSTLTVSNMSPEDSSIYLCSVSDRGDGANVLTFGAGSRLTVL.

This rearrangement joins TRBV29-1 to TRBJ2-7; maybe TRBD2 (6 bases). V was pared by 5 bases and J by 3 bases, with 11 bases between. The CDR3 has 12 residues. Germline V CDR1 and CDR2: SQVTM, ANQGSEA. DNA of the CDR3: TGCAGCGTTCAGGTGGGGGGCTACGAGCAGTACGTC. Protein product: CSVQVGGYEQYV.

The chain employs TRBV5-1 and TRBJ2-2; no clear D. V was cut by 0 bases and J by 4 bases, with 13 bases left in between. This CDR3 has 16 amino acids. Germline values: CDR1 SGHRS, CDR2 YFSETQ. This CDR3 reads CASSLAWVSTTGELFF. The DNA for the CDR3 is TGCGCCAGCAGCTTGGCCTGGGTTTCTACCACCGGGGAGCTGTTTTTT.

This clonotype has just a few counts. The chain carries TRBV12-3 or TRBV12-4 and TRBJ2-3; no clear D gene. V gave up 3 bases and J gave up 0 bases, with 7 bases separating them. The CDR3 is 14 residues long. The CDR3 loop reads CASSFPRSTDTQYF. CDR3 nucleotides: TGTGCCAGCAGTTTTCCACGGAGCACAGATACGCAGTATTTT.

V and J are TRBV20-1 and TRBJ2-2; TRBD1 matches 12 bases. From germline, CDR1 is DFQATT and CDR2 SNEGSKA (reference sequence). The CDR3 is made up of 16 amino acids. Germline trimming cut 5 bases from V and 1 base from J; bases unmatched to any gene: 5. The CDR3 sequence: CSAGGQGARNTGELFF. CDR3 nucleotide sequence: TGCAGTGCTGGGGGACAGGGGGCGCGGAACACCGGGGAGCTGTTTTTT.

In this sample, this clonotype turned up a few times. V gene TRBV7-6 combines with J gene TRBJ2-5; 9 positions agree with TRBD1. V was pared by 5 bases and J by 0 bases, with 4 bases of the junction left unmatched. This CDR3 has 15 amino acids. Germline CDR1 is SGHVS and CDR2 is FNYEAQ. The CDR3 DNA reads TGTGCCAGCAGCCGGGACAGGGCAAACCAAGAGACCCAGTACTTC. As protein: CASSRDRANQETQYF.

This clonotype was recorded a few times. The chain is built from TRBV7-9 and TRBJ1-2; 7 nucleotides match TRBD1. CDR1 and CDR2 from the germline V gene are SEHNR and FQNEAQ (reference sequence). The trim removed 6 bases at V and 3 bases at J, leaving 7 bases unmatched. The CDR3 totals 14 residues. CDR3 residues: CASSRGQEDYGYTF. CDR3 bases: TGTGCCAGCAGTCGCGGACAGGAAGACTATGGCTACACCTTC.

The rearrangement joins TRBV6-5 to TRBJ2-1; 10 nucleotides line up with TRBD2. This CDR3 is 16 amino acids long. V was pared by 6 bases and J by 4 bases, with 9 bases of the junction left unmatched. CDR1 MNHEY and CDR2 SVGAGI come from the germline V gene. CDR3 amino acids: CASSVSGGTLYNEQFF. In DNA, the CDR3 is TGTGCCAGCAGCGTTAGCGGGGGGACACTTTACAATGAGCAGTTCTTC.

This chain uses TRBV6-6 with TRBJ2-7, with 7 bases matching TRBD1. The germline V gene has CDR1 MNHNY and CDR2 SVGAGI (reference sequence). J gave up 2 bases and V 10 bases, and 8 bases lay outside the gene matches. This CDR3 spans 13 amino acids. The CDR3 region has the DNA TGTGCCACCGGTGGGACAGAAACCTACGAGCAGTACGTC. Translating gives CATGGTETYEQYV.

The V call is TRBV27, the J call TRBJ1-3; no firm D call. This CDR3 contains 12 residues. The V gene's germline CDR1 is MNHEY and CDR2 SMNVEV (reference sequence). Trimming cost V 7 bases and J 0 bases, with 4 bases left between them. The CDR3 protein is CASKGSGNTIYF. CDR3 sequence (DNA): TGTGCCAGCAAGGGCTCTGGAAACACCATATATTTT.

This clonotype was found a few times. J is TRBJ1-5 and V is TRBV7-6; D uncertain. Germline V lookup: CDR1 SGHVS, CDR2 FNYEAQ. Between the trimmed V and J ends, which lost 2 bases and 5 bases, there was a span of 4 bases. The CDR3 loop spans 12 amino acids. The CDR3 DNA follows: TGTGCCAGCAGCTTACCCGATCAGCCCCAGCATTTT. It is translated as CASSLPDQPQHF.

This clonotype appeared a few times. V is TRBV29-1 and J is TRBJ2-4; D not certain. V lost 4 bases and J lost 0, with 7 bases in between. The CDR3 is made up of 13 amino acids. Germline V gene data show CDR1 as SQVTM and CDR2 as ANQGSEA. The CDR3 protein is CSVGQIAKNIQYF. The CDR3 nucleotides are TGCAGCGTTGGTCAGATAGCCAAAAACATTCAGTACTTC.

In its sample, this clonotype was seen many times. The chain has TRBV20-1 and TRBJ2-3; a possible D gene is TRBD1 (5 bases). The germline CDR1 and CDR2 sequences are DFQATT and SNEGSKA (reference sequence). CDR3 length: 12 amino acids. V dropped 6 bases and J dropped 5 bases, with 12 bases sitting between them. The CDR3 DNA is TGCAGTGCGATAAATCAGGGAGATACGCAGTATTTT. Residues: CSAINQGDTQYF.

This clonotype was seen only a few times. The rearrangement links TRBV9 to TRBJ2-2; 10 positions agree with TRBD2. Germline V gene data show CDR1 as SGDLS and CDR2 as YYNGEE. V lost 0 bases to trimming and J lost 6 bases; unmatched junction nucleotides: 8. The CDR3 loop spans 17 amino acids. CDR3 sequence reads: CASSVGGAGGRAGELFF. CDR3 sequence (DNA): TGTGCCAGCAGCGTAGGAGGAGCGGGGGGGCGCGCCGGGGAGCTGTTTTTT. The whole variable domain, remainder taken from reference TRBV9 and TRBJ2-2, is DSGVTQTPKHLITATGQRVTLRCSPRSGDLSVYWYQQSLDQGLQFLIQYYNGEERAKGNILERFSAQQFPDLHSELNLSSLELGDSALYFCASSVGGAGGRAGELFFGEGSRLTVL.

This chain connects TRBV25-1 to TRBJ1-6; no definite D call. Trimming stripped 9 bases from V and 4 bases from J, with 13 bases between. CDR1 is MGHDK and CDR2 is SYGVNS in the germline V gene. This CDR3 region has 14 residues. The CDR3 here is CASKKELYNSPLHF. In nucleotides, the CDR3 is TGTGCCAGTAAGAAGGAACTTTATAATTCACCCCTCCACTTT.

The rearrangement links TRBV20-1 to TRBJ2-7; no reliable D call. Trimming took off 3 bases at V and 3 bases at J, with 6 bases between the two ends. CDR3 length: 11 residues. Germline CDR1 DFQATT, CDR2 SNEGSKA (reference sequence). The CDR3 bases are TGCAGTGCTAGGCAACTCTACGAGCAGTACTTC. Encoded protein: CSARQLYEQYF.

J is TRBJ2-2 and V is TRBV9; 14 bases agree with TRBD2. The CDR3 totals 15 residues. The germline V gene has CDR1 SGDLS and CDR2 YYNGEE. J lost 6 bases, V lost 5 bases, and 3 bases had no gene match. CDR3 bases: TGTGCCAGCAGGGCGGGACTAGCGGGGGCCGGGGAGCTGTTTTTT. Encoded protein: CASRAGLAGAGELFF.

The V and J genes are TRBV5-5 and TRBJ2-7; D may be TRBD2 (5 bases). This CDR3 comprises 14 residues. Germline V lookup: CDR1 SGHKS, CDR2 YYEKEE (reference sequence). Trimming shortened V by 7 bases and J by 4 bases, and 18 bases separated the two germline ends. CDR3 sequence (DNA): TGTGCCAGCGGTCCGGCAGGAGGTCCTTACGAGCAGTACGTC. Amino acids: CASGPAGGPYEQYV.